One and the same sample provided the 21 T cell receptor beta chains below, sequenced in a study of cytomegalovirus exposure and HLA in healthy donors. PCR was performed using 60 Vbeta and 13 Jbeta primers. Method: immunoSEQ multiplex PCR; TCRdb's copy keeps in-frame clones and lacks some. This sample yields just over 200,000 clones, of which 70% are seen a single time; around 2.6% belongs to the top ten. The sequenced material came from PBMCs. These TCRs come from a man aged 40-50 years in good health and CMV-seropositive.

This clone was counted once. The junction shows a germline mismatch at one end, possibly a read error. V usage is TRBV7-9 and J usage is TRBJ1-2; 7 nucleotides align to TRBD1. Germline V lookup: CDR1 SEHNR, CDR2 FQNEAQ (reference sequence). This CDR3 has 11 amino acids. The CDR3 sequence: CSSSHDRADTF. CDR3 nucleotides: TGTTCCAGCAGCCACGACAGGGCGGACACCTTC.

This chain joins TRBV19 and TRBJ1-1, with D perhaps matching TRBD1 (5 bases). The CDR3 spans 13 residues. Germline lookup yields CDR1 LNHDA and CDR2 SQIVND (reference sequence). Between the trimmed V and J ends, which lost 4 bases and 4 bases, there was a span of 10 bases. In DNA form, the CDR3 reads TGTGCCAGTAGTACGGGACTGAGCACTGAAGCTTTCTTT. Translating it yields CASSTGLSTEAFF. The full variable domain, its missing parts supplied by reference TRBV19 and TRBJ1-1, is DGGITQSPKYLFRKEGQNVTLSCEQNLNHDAMYWYRQDPGQGLRLIYYSQIVNDFQKGDIAEGYSVSREKKESFPLTVTSAQKNPTAFYLCASSTGLSTEAFFGQGTRLTVV.

This chain links TRBV5-1 with TRBJ1-1, with TRBD1 matching over 7 bases. This CDR3 is built from 15 residues. The V and J ends lost 2 bases and 0 bases, in that order; junction bases with no gene match: 4. From germline, CDR1 is SGHRS and CDR2 YFSETQ. This CDR3 is CASSFPGQMNTEAFF. CDR3 in DNA: TGCGCCAGCAGCTTTCCGGGACAGATGAACACTGAAGCTTTCTTT.

This chain links TRBV5-1 with TRBJ2-3; 7 bases are shared with TRBD2. V lost 0 bases to trimming and J lost 2 bases; unmatched junction nucleotides: 6. Germline assignment: CDR1 SGHRS and CDR2 YFSETQ. This CDR3 is built from 16 residues. The CDR3 spells CASSLGLRGYTDTQYF. In DNA, the CDR3 is TGCGCCAGCAGCTTGGGGCTGCGGGGGTACACAGATACGCAGTATTTT.

The count of this clone is one. The chain carries TRBV29-1 and TRBJ2-1; no reliable D call. There are 12 residues in the CDR3. Trimming shortened V by 6 bases and J by 2 bases, and 8 bases separated the two germline ends. CDR1 is SQVTM, CDR2 ANQGSEA, per germline. As DNA, the CDR3 is TGCAGCGTCTTTATTACCTACAATGAGCAGTTCTTC. Its protein is CSVFITYNEQFF.

CDR3 loop: CASSLGDIQYF. As DNA, the CDR3 is TGTGCCAGCAGCTTGGGAGACATTCAGTACTTC. The chain joins TRBV5-6 to TRBJ2-4; D is unclear. Per germline, CDR1 SGHDT and CDR2 YYEEEE. The CDR3 runs 11 residues. V lost 0 bases, J lost 8 bases, and 3 bases lay in between.

Worth noting for this clone: The identical CDR3 is also encoded by other nucleotide sequences in the sample. The chain uses TRBV18 and TRBJ1-4, with 10 nucleotides matching TRBD1. The CDR3 has 14 residues. V lost 3 bases, J lost 8 bases, and 3 bases stayed unmatched. Germline CDR1 KGHSH, CDR2 LQKENI. CDR3 DNA sequence: TGTGCCAGCTCACCGACAGGGGGCCGGGAAAAACTGTTTTTT. This encodes CASSPTGGREKLFF.

This clone was counted between two and nine times. V usage is TRBV6-6 and J usage is TRBJ2-1; 8 bases align to TRBD2. J was trimmed by 8 bases and V by 5 bases; bases with no gene match: 8. CDR3 length equals 14 residues. In germline, CDR1 is MNHNY, CDR2 SVGAGI (reference sequence). The CDR3 DNA sequence: TGTGCCAGCAGTACGGGGACTAGTCTACATGAGCAGTTCTTC. Its translation: CASSTGTSLHEQFF.

The rearrangement uses TRBV7-2 and TRBJ2-1; D is perhaps TRBD1 (5 bases). This CDR3 is 13 amino acids long. Trimming took off 2 bases at V and 9 bases at J, with 11 bases between the two ends. Germline CDR1 is SGHTA and CDR2 is FQGNSA. The CDR3 nucleotides read TGTGCCAGCAGCTTATCGGGTCAGGGTGAGCAGTTCTTC. It translates to CASSLSGQGEQFF.

The V call is TRBV18, the J call TRBJ2-5, with TRBD1 matching 7 bases. The CDR3 length is 15 residues. Germline V CDR1 and CDR2: KGHSH, LQKENI. V trimming: 0 bases; J trimming: 4 bases; junction bases outside the gene matches: 5. The CDR3 spells CASSPPKGGGETQYF. Here the CDR3 DNA reads TGTGCCAGCTCACCACCAAAAGGGGGCGGAGAGACCCAGTACTTC.

J is TRBJ2-3 and V is TRBV10-3; D remains unclear. Looked up from germline, CDR1 is ENHRY and CDR2 is SYGVKD. The V gene lost 5 bases and the J gene lost 0 bases, with 6 bases spanning the gap. This CDR3 has 13 residues. The CDR3: CAISLESTDTQYF. CDR3 DNA sequence: TGTGCCATCAGTCTCGAGAGCACAGATACGCAGTATTTT.

This sequence joins TRBV9 and TRBJ2-1, with D possibly matching TRBD2 (6 bases). The CDR3 is 19 amino acids. CDR1 is SGDLS, CDR2 YYNGEE, per germline. V lost 0 bases, J lost 6 bases, and 25 bases lay in between. CDR3: CASSVALTGRRGVGNEQFF. In DNA, the CDR3 is TGTGCCAGCAGCGTAGCTTTGACCGGTAGGAGGGGAGTTGGCAATGAGCAGTTCTTC. Together with reference TRBV9 and TRBJ2-1, the CDR3 gives the full variable domain: DSGVTQTPKHLITATGQRVTLRCSPRSGDLSVYWYQQSLDQGLQFLIQYYNGEERAKGNILERFSAQQFPDLHSELNLSSLELGDSALYFCASSVALTGRRGVGNEQFFGPGTRLTVL.

The chain recombines TRBV19 with TRBJ2-1; D is possibly TRBD1 (6 bases). The V gene lost 8 bases and the J gene lost 2 bases, with 13 bases spanning the gap. This CDR3 has 14 amino acids. Germline CDR1 reads LNHDA; CDR2 reads SQIVND (reference sequence). The CDR3 nucleotides are TGTGCCAGTTCCGGGACAAGGCCCTACAATGAGCAGTTCTTC. Translating gives CASSGTRPYNEQFF.

V usage is TRBV6-1 and J usage is TRBJ1-1; D is uncertain. Germline CDR1 reads MNHNS; CDR2 reads SASEGT. There are 16 residues in the CDR3. The V end was cut by 4 bases, the J end by 6 bases, with 21 bases between. The CDR3 loop is CASSVGGSGLKAEAFF. The CDR3 DNA follows: TGTGCCAGCAGTGTGGGAGGGTCAGGATTAAAGGCTGAAGCTTTCTTT.

J is TRBJ1-1 and V is TRBV7-9, with D perhaps TRBD1 (5 bases). Germline CDR1 and CDR2: SEHNR and FQNEAQ (reference sequence). This CDR3 has 17 residues. Deletions cut 7 bases from V and 3 bases from J, with 24 bases between. This CDR3 reads CASNALGATPPDTEAFF. The CDR3 coding sequence is TGTGCCAGCAACGCCCTAGGGGCCACCCCCCCGGACACTGAAGCTTTCTTT.

The J gene is TRBJ2-7, the V gene TRBV7-6; possibly TRBD2 for D (6 bases). Deletions cut 3 bases from V and 3 bases from J, with 12 bases between. The CDR3 has 14 residues. Germline V gene lookup returns CDR1 SGHVS and CDR2 FNYEAQ. CDR3 nucleotide sequence: TGTGCCAGCAGCTTGTATGGGGGAGGCTACGAGCAGTACTTC. The encoded protein is CASSLYGGGYEQYF.

The chain has TRBV29-1 and TRBJ2-3, with D unclear. CDR3 length: 11 residues. Germline CDR1 and CDR2: SQVTM and ANQGSEA. Trimming took 4 bases from V and 3 from J, leaving 5 bases between them. CDR3 residues: CSVAVTDTQYF. The CDR3 region has the DNA TGCAGCGTTGCAGTAACAGATACGCAGTATTTT.

The chain is built from TRBV11-2 and TRBJ1-6, with 7 bases matching TRBD1. CDR1 is SGHAT and CDR2 is FQNNGV in the germline V gene. The CDR3 is 16 residues long. J lost 0 bases, V lost 1 base, and 0 bases had no gene match. CDR3 bases: TGTGCCAGCAGCTTAGGGGACAGCTCCTATAATTCACCCCTCCACTTT. Residues: CASSLGDSSYNSPLHF. Looking up the rest from reference TRBV11-2 and TRBJ1-6 gives the full variable domain: EAGVAQSPRYKIIEKRQSVAFWCNPISGHATLYWYQQILGQGPKLLIQFQNNGVVDDSQLPKDRFSAERLKGVDSTLKIQPAKLEDSAVYLCASSLGDSSYNSPLHFGNGTRLTVT.

CDR3 nucleotide sequence: TGTGCCAGTAGCGCTACAGGGGGCGAGTTTACCCTCCACTTT. Translating gives CASSATGGEFTLHF. The chain uses TRBV19 and TRBJ1-6; 9 nucleotides agree with TRBD1. The germline gives CDR1 LNHDA, CDR2 SQIVND (reference sequence). The V gene end was trimmed by 6 bases and the J gene end by 14 bases; junction bases not matched to a gene: 11. This CDR3 is built from 14 residues. Full variable domain (rest looked up from reference TRBV19 and TRBJ1-6): DGGITQSPKYLFRKEGQNVTLSCEQNLNHDAMYWYRQDPGQGLRLIYYSQIVNDFQKGDIAEGYSVSREKKESFPLTVTSAQKNPTAFYLCASSATGGEFTLHFGNGTRLTVT.

CDR3 DNA sequence: TGTGCCAGTAGCCACCAGGACAAAGTAGAAAAACTGTTTTTT. It yields the protein CASSHQDKVEKLFF. This chain links TRBV19 with TRBJ1-4; possibly TRBD1 for D (5 bases). The V gene lost 6 bases and the J gene lost 8 bases, with 16 bases spanning the gap. Germline values: CDR1 LNHDA, CDR2 SQIVND (reference sequence). The CDR3 is 14 amino acids.

The chain is built from TRBV5-1 and TRBJ2-2, with a possible D match to TRBD1 (6 bases). The CDR3 has 15 residues. V was clipped by 3 bases and J by 6 bases, with 15 bases between them. The germline CDR1 and CDR2 sequences are SGHRS and YFSETQ. CDR3 bases: TGCGCCAGCAGCTACGGACAGTTTACTCCCGGGGAGCTGTTTTTT. The encoded protein is CASSYGQFTPGELFF.